One sample yielded the 5 T cell receptor beta chains listed below, sequenced in a study of blood T cell repertoires in COVID-19. The protocol was immunoSEQ multiplex PCR, while the TCRdb copy is restricted to in-frame clones and leaves out a portion. The sample shows 400,000 to 450,000 clones, around 91% of them seen only once. Material: PBMCs or T cells enriched from blood (not recorded which). The receptors were gathered from a man younger than 35 who had recovered from COVID-19.

In its sample, this clone was seen a few times. The chain employs TRBV28 and TRBJ2-3; 8 bases align to TRBD1. Germline trimming cut 7 bases from V and 3 bases from J; bases unmatched to any gene: 12. CDR3 size: 16 residues. Germline V gene sequence: CDR1 MDHEN, CDR2 SYDVKM. Here the CDR3 reads CASKRGRGLGTDTQYF. The CDR3 DNA reads as TGTGCCAGCAAGCGAGGCAGGGGGCTCGGGACAGATACGCAGTATTTT.

The CDR3 loop is CASSSGRGTEAFF. Written as DNA, the CDR3 is TGTGCCAGTAGTAGTGGTAGGGGCACTGAAGCTTTCTTT. The chain carries TRBV19 and TRBJ1-1, with D tentatively TRBD1 (5 bases). This CDR3 contains 13 residues. The V end lost 4 bases, the J end lost 4 bases, and 10 bases lay between the germline ends. Germline-derived CDR1 and CDR2 are LNHDA and SQIVND (reference sequence).

This CDR3 is CASSFYLGGGTDTQYF. The CDR3 DNA sequence: TGTGCCAGCAGTTTCTATTTGGGAGGTGGCACAGATACGCAGTATTTT. The chain carries TRBV27 and TRBJ2-3, with D possibly TRBD2 on 6 matching bases. The CDR3 consists of 16 residues. Trimming left V 3 bases short and J 1 base short, with 14 bases between. Germline V gives CDR1 MNHEY, CDR2 SMNVEV (reference sequence).

In DNA form, the CDR3 reads TGTGCCAGCGGTTTCGGTGGTAGTAACGGAAAACTGTTTTTT. Translating it yields CASGFGGSNGKLFF. The gene calls are TRBV11-2 and TRBJ1-4, with D unresolved. Germline CDR1 SGHAT, CDR2 FQNNGV. The CDR3 loop spans 14 amino acids. Trimming cost V 8 bases and J 10 bases, with 20 bases left between them.

The chain links TRBV9 to TRBJ1-1; 10 bases agree with TRBD1. J gave up 9 bases and V 3 bases, and 8 bases lay outside the gene matches. The germline V gene encodes CDR1 SGDLS and CDR2 YYNGEE. CDR3 length equals 14 residues. The CDR3 DNA follows: TGTGCCAGCAGCGGACTCCGGGACAGGGGACAAGCTTTCTTT. The encoded protein is CASSGLRDRGQAFF.